This TCR beta chain was captured by sequencing in a study of Graves' ophthalmopathy and Graves' hyperthyroidism. At least ten counts were recorded for this clonotype. This CDR3 has 14 amino acids. V was shortened by 3 bases and J by 5 bases, with 13 bases between the two germline ends. As the template, RNA transcripts were used to amplify TCR beta CDR3 regions. Amplification began with first-round RT-PCR using HTBI primers, then second-round multiplex PCR was performed. A single record per CDR3 protein comes from TCRdb applying MiXCR to the multiplex PCR reads. The table has roughly 480,000 distinct CDR3 sequences, approximately 15% seen once; the top ten hold 8% to 10%.

This rearrangement joins TRBV12-3 or TRBV12-4 to TRBJ1-1; D unresolved. The source of this sequence is a woman aged 30 to 39 with Graves' ophthalmopathy. The sequencing sample was made of blood. The CDR3: CASSFKVSWTEAFF. The CDR3 DNA reads TGTGCCAGCAGTTTTAAAGTCAGTTGGACTGAAGCTTTCTTT.